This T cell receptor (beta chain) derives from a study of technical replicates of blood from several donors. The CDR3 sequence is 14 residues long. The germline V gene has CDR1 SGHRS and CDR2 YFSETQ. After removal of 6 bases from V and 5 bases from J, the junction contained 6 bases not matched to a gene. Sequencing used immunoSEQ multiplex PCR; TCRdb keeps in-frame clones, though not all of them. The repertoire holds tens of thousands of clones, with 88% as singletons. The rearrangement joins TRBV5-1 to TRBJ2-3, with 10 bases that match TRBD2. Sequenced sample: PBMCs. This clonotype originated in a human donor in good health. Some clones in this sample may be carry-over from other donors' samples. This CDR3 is CASIKRGGQDTQYF. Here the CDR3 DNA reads TGCGCCAGCATTAAGCGGGGGGGCCAAGATACGCAGTATTTT. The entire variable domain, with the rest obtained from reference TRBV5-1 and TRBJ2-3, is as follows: KAGVTQTPRYLIKTRGQQVTLSCSPISGHRSVSWYQQTPGQGLQFLFEYFSETQRNKGNFPGRFSGRQFSNSRSEMNVSTLELGDSALYLCASIKRGGQDTQYFGPGTRLTVL.